This T cell receptor beta chain was documented in a study of T cell repertoires in cytomegalovirus infection. The wider study: Indications came from public TCR beta signatures; they pointed to CMV infection and to a matching HLA type.

TCRdb passed the reads through MiXCR, listing each CDR3 protein once. Of about 130,000 distinct CDR3 sequences in the sample, under 30% were seen once. Turning to this clonotype: Its antigen remains unidentified.

This CDR3 is built from 14 residues. Germline V gene sequence: CDR1 SGHDN, CDR2 FVKESK. V lost 3 bases to trimming and J lost 8 bases; unmatched junction nucleotides: 2. Regarding the study as a whole: Clonotypes of TCR beta that were HLA-C-restricted and CMV-specific dominated the ex vivo response.

This TCR was sampled from a human donor in good health (CMV status not recorded). Some clones in this sample may be carry-over from other donors' samples. The specimen was PBMCs, sequenced either directly or after in vitro stimulation (not recorded which). This chain joins TRBV14 and TRBJ2-1, with 12 nucleotides matching TRBD2. The CDR3 loop is CASSQRLAGDEQFF. The CDR3 DNA reads as TGTGCCAGCAGCCAGCGACTAGCGGGAGATGAGCAGTTCTTC.